The TCR beta chain under discussion was sequenced for a study of blood T cell repertoires in COVID-19. About the study: The United States, Italy and Spain were the sources of the acute and convalescent COVID-19 samples.

This clone was detected only a few times. Only in-frame clones appear in the TCRdb table, and some are missing; sequencing was by immunoSEQ multiplex PCR. The sample yields 30,000 to 40,000 clones, approximately 90% seen once. CDR1 GTSNPN and CDR2 SVGIG come from the germline V gene (reference sequence). The CDR3 has 13 residues. V lost 0 bases to trimming and J lost 6 bases; unmatched junction nucleotides: 4. The V call is TRBV30, the J call TRBJ1-2; 7 bases fit TRBD1. Source material: peripheral blood. The sequence was obtained from a man aged 60 to 69 with acute or convalescent COVID-19. DNA for the CDR3: TGTGCCTGGAGTGTAAAGGGGGCCCATGGCTACACCTTC. This encodes CAWSVKGAHGYTF.